The rows below give T cell receptor beta chains drawn from one sample of a study of human T cells and chemical hapten exposure. TCRdb recomputed calls from the RACE reads with MiXCR, one row per CDR3 protein. Of roughly 250,000 distinct CDR3 sequences listed, about 9% are singletons. The source was whole blood, collected in connection with sensitization to the hapten diphenylcyclopropenone (DPC). Receptors were obtained from a woman aged 40 to 50 with alopecia areata. Some clones in this sample may be carry-over from other donors' samples. The CDR3 runs from the conserved cysteine through the conserved F or W. The order of the fields is clone size, V gene, J gene, D gene, CDR3 protein, CDR3 DNA. The D gene is left open where the match is weak. Only part of the rows carry a size: once, few, many, or a class if the clone is expanded.

.	TRBV6-1	TRBJ1-3	.	CASSEALGMGFSGNTIYF	TGTGCCAGCAGTGAAGCATTGGGAATGGGCTTCTCTGGAAACACCATATATTTT
few	TRBV5-1	TRBJ2-7	.	CASSLEWGASYEQYF	TGCGCCAGCAGCTTGGAATGGGGGGCTTCCTACGAGCAGTACTTC
.	TRBV20-1	TRBJ1-1	TRBD1	CSASHDRVSLDTEAFF	TGCAGTGCTAGTCATGACAGGGTGTCGTTGGACACTGAAGCTTTCTTT
.	TRBV10-3	TRBJ2-1	.	CAISVETQGSHEQFF	TGTGCCATCAGTGTAGAGACCCAGGGGAGCCATGAGCAGTTCTTC
.	TRBV28	TRBJ1-6	.	CASTLGRGRNSPLHF	TGTGCCAGCACATTGGGGCGGGGTCGGAATTCACCCCTCCACTTT
few	TRBV27	TRBJ1-1	.	CASSLTGTTEAFF	TGTGCCAGCAGTTTAACAGGCACCACTGAAGCTTTCTTT
.	TRBV20-1	TRBJ2-1	.	CSARADRAKFF	TGCAGTGCTAGAGCGGACAGAGCCAAGTTCTTC
few	TRBV28	TRBJ2-6	.	CASSTEGFSGANVLTF	TGTGCCAGCAGCACCGAAGGGTTTTCTGGGGCCAACGTCCTGACTTTC
.	TRBV5-1	TRBJ1-6	.	CASSLGPRGESPLHF	TGCGCCAGCAGCTTGGGCCCAAGGGGGGAGTCACCCCTCCACTTT
.	TRBV20-1	TRBJ2-1	TRBD2	CSAGTSGSWDNEQFF	TGCAGTGCTGGGACTAGCGGGAGTTGGGACAATGAGCAGTTCTTC
.	TRBV25-1	TRBJ1-5	.	CASRQGGRSNQPQHF	TGTGCCAGCAGACAGGGAGGGAGAAGCAATCAGCCCCAGCATTTT
.	TRBV29-1	TRBJ2-1	.	CSVEVTRRSDEQFF	TGCAGCGTTGAGGTTACCAGGAGGTCGGATGAGCAGTTCTTC
.	TRBV7-9	TRBJ2-1	TRBD1	CASSSPGQGAGEQFF	TGTGCCAGCAGCTCCCCGGGACAGGGGGCCGGTGAGCAGTTCTTC
.	TRBV5-1	TRBJ1-2	.	CASSLDGEFDGYTF	TGCGCCAGCAGCTTGGACGGGGAGTTTGATGGCTACACCTTC
.	TRBV29-1	TRBJ2-7	.	CSVVKGPTEQYF	TGCAGCGTTGTAAAGGGACCTACCGAGCAGTACTTC
many	TRBV7-2	TRBJ2-3	TRBD2	CASSLAGTRDTQYF	TGTGCCAGCAGCTTAGCTGGGACTAGAGATACGCAGTATTTT
.	TRBV5-1	TRBJ2-7	.	CASRTTGRYEQYF	TGCGCCAGCCGAACAACAGGGAGGTACGAGCAGTACTTC
.	TRBV11-1	TRBJ2-1	TRBD2	CASSLGLAGGDEQFF	TGTGCCAGCAGCCTGGGACTAGCGGGAGGTGATGAGCAGTTCTTC
once	TRBV6-1	TRBJ2-1	.	CASRPVQGIYEQFF	TGTGCCAGCAGACCGGTACAGGGTATCTATGAGCAGTTCTTC
few	TRBV6-1	TRBJ2-2	TRBD1	CASRRDSTNTGELFF	TGTGCCAGCAGGAGGGACAGCACGAACACCGGGGAGCTGTTTTTT
many	TRBV7-9	TRBJ1-1	.	CASSPPQGRIEAFF	TGTGCCAGCAGCCCCCCCCAGGGGCGTATTGAAGCTTTCTTT
.	TRBV28	TRBJ1-2	.	CASSSPLSYGYTF	TGTGCCAGCAGTTCCCCCCTGAGCTATGGCTACACCTTC
few	TRBV12-3/TRBV12-4	TRBJ2-1	.	CASSRSDEQFF	TGTGCCAGCAGTCGGTCGGATGAGCAGTTCTTC
.	TRBV20-1	TRBJ1-2	.	CSAPGLLRDTYGYTF	TGCAGTGCTCCGGGCCTATTACGGGACACCTATGGCTACACCTTC
.	TRBV7-9	TRBJ2-3	TRBD2	CASSPSTSGSPDTQYF	TGTGCCAGCAGCCCCAGCACTAGCGGGAGCCCAGATACGCAGTATTTT
.	TRBV14	TRBJ2-3	TRBD1	CASSERQGGPDTQYF	TGTGCCAGCAGCGAAAGACAGGGGGGCCCAGATACGCAGTATTTT
.	TRBV5-6	TRBJ1-3	.	CASSLREGNTIYF	TGTGCCAGCAGCTTGCGAGAGGGAAACACCATATATTTT
.	TRBV28	TRBJ2-7	.	CASSSWGTESHEQYF	TGTGCCAGCAGTTCCTGGGGGACCGAGTCTCACGAGCAGTACTTC